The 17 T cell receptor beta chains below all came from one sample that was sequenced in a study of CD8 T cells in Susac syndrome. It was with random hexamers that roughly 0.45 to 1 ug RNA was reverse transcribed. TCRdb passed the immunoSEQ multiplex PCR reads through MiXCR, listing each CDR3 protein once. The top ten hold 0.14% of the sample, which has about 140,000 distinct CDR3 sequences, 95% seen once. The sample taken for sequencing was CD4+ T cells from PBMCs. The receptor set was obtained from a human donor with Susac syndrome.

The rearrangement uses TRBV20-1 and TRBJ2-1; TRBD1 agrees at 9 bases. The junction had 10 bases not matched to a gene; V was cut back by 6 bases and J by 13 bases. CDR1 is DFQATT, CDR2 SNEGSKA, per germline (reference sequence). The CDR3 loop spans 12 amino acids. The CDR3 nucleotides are TGCAGTGCCCGACCCACAGGGGGCGGTCAGTTCTTC. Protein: CSARPTGGGQFF.

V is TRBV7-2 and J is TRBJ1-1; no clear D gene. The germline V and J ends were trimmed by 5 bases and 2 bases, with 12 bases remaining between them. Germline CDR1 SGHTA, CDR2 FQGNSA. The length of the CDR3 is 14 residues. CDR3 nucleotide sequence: TGTGCCAGCAGCCCAGCGTCGGGTAACACTGAAGCTTTCTTT. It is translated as CASSPASGNTEAFF.

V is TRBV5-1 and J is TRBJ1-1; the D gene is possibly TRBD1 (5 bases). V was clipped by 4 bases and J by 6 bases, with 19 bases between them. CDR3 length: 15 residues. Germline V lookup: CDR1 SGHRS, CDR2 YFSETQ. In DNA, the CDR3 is TGCGCCAGCAGCACCGCGACGAGGGGTGGCTCTGAAGCTTTCTTT. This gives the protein CASSTATRGGSEAFF.

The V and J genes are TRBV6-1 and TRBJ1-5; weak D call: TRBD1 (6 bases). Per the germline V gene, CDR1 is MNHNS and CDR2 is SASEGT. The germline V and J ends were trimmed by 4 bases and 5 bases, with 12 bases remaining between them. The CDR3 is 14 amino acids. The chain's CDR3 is CASSVSPGDQPQHF. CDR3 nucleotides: TGTGCCAGCAGTGTTTCCCCAGGGGATCAGCCCCAGCATTTT.

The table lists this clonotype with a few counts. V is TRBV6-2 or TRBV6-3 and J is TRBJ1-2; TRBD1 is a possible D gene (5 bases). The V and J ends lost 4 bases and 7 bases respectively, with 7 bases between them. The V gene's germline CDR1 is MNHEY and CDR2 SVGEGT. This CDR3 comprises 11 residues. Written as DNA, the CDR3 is TGTGCCAGCAGTTCCGGGGGTGGCTACACCTTC. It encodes CASSSGGGYTF.

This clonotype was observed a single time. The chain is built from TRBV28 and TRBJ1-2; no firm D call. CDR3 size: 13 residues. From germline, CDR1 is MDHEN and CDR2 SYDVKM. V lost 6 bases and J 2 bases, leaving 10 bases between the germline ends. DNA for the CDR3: TGTGCCAGCAGCTGGGCTCGAAACTATGGCTACACCTTC. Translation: CASSWARNYGYTF.

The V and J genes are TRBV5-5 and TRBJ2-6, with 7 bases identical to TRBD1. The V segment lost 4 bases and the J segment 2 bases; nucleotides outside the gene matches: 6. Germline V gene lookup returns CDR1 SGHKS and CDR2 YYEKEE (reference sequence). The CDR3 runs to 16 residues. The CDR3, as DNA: TGTGCCAGCAGCAACCCTGACAGGGCTGGGGCCAACGTCCTGACTTTC. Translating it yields CASSNPDRAGANVLTF.

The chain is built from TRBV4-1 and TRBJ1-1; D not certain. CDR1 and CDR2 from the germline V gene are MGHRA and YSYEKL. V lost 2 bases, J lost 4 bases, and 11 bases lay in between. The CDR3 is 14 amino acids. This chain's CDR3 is CASSQYKGPTEAFF. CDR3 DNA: TGCGCCAGCAGCCAATACAAAGGTCCCACTGAAGCTTTCTTT.

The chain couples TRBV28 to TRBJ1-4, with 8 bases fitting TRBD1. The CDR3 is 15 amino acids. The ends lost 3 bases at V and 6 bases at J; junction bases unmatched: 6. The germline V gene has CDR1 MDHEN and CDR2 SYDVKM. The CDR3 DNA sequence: TGTGCCAGCAGTTTGGTCGGACAGGGCGATGAAAAACTGTTTTTT. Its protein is CASSLVGQGDEKLFF.

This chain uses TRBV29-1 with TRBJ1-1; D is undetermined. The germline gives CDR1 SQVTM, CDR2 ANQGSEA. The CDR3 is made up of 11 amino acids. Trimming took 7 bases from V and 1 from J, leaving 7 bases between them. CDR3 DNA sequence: TGCAGCGCGGGAGAGAACACTGAAGCTTTCTTT. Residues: CSAGENTEAFF. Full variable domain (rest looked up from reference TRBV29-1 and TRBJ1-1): SAVISQKPSRDICQRGTSLTIQCQVDSQVTMMFWYRQQPGQSLTLIATANQGSEATYESGFVIDKFPISRPNLTFSTLTVSNMSPEDSSIYLCSAGENTEAFFGQGTRLTVV.

The DNA for the CDR3 is TGTGCCTGGACCAGTGGGGTCTCCTACGAGCAGTACTTC. It yields the protein CAWTSGVSYEQYF. The chain couples TRBV30 to TRBJ2-7, with D uncertain. The CDR3 totals 13 residues. Deletions cut 4 bases from V and 0 bases from J, with 10 bases between. CDR1 is GTSNPN, CDR2 SVGIG, per germline (reference sequence). The variable domain in full, with the rest retrieved from reference TRBV30 and TRBJ2-7, is SQTIHQWPATLVQPVGSPLSLECTVEGTSNPNLYWYRQAAGRGLQLLFYSVGIGQISSEVPQNLSASRPQDRQFILSSKKLLLSDSGFYLCAWTSGVSYEQYFGPGTRLTVT.

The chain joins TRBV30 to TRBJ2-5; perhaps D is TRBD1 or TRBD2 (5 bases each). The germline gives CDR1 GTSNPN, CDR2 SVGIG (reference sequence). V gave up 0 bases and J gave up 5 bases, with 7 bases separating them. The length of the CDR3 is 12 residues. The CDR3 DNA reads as TGTGCCTGGAGTGTCAGGGACGAGACCCAGTACTTC. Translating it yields CAWSVRDETQYF.

CDR3 loop: CASSWAATGAGTGELFF. The DNA of the CDR3 is TGTGCCAGCAGCTGGGCCGCCACTGGGGCGGGCACCGGGGAGCTGTTTTTT. This rearrangement joins TRBV7-9 to TRBJ2-2; D may correspond to TRBD1 or TRBD2 (5 bases each). Germline assignment: CDR1 SEHNR and CDR2 FQNEAQ (reference sequence). The CDR3 loop spans 17 amino acids. Trimming pared 4 bases from V and 4 bases from J, leaving 19 bases between. Drawing the rest from reference TRBV7-9 and TRBJ2-2, the complete variable domain is DTGVSQNPRHKITKRGQNVTFRCDPISEHNRLYWYRQTLGQGPEFLTYFQNEAQLEKSRLLSDRFSAERPKGSFSTLEIQRTEQGDSAMYLCASSWAATGAGTGELFFGEGSRLTVL.

CDR3 in DNA: TGTGCCAGCAGCTTAGGAGGACAGTATAGCAATCAGCCCCAGCATTTT. It codes for CASSLGGQYSNQPQHF. The chain employs TRBV7-9 and TRBJ1-5, with D possibly matching TRBD1 (6 bases). Germline-derived CDR1 and CDR2 are SEHNR and FQNEAQ (reference sequence). The CDR3 runs to 16 residues. Deletions cut 1 base from V and 0 bases from J, with 10 bases between.

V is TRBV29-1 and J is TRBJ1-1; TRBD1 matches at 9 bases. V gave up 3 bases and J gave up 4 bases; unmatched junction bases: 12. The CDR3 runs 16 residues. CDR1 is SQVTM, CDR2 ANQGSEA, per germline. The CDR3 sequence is CSVDRDRVIGCTEAFF. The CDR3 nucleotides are TGCAGCGTTGATCGGGACAGGGTTATCGGGTGCACTGAAGCTTTCTTT.

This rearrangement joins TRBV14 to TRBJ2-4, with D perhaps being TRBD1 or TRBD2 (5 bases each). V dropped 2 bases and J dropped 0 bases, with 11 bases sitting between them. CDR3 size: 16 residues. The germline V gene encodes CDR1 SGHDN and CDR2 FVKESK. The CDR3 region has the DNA TGTGCCAGCAGCCAATCGGGGCCTGTAGCCAAAAACATTCAGTACTTC. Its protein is CASSQSGPVAKNIQYF.

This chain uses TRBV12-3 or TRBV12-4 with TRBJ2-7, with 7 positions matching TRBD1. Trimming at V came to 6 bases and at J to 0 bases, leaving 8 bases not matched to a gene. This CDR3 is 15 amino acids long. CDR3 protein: CASRPDRALSYEQYF. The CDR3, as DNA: TGTGCCAGCAGACCCGACAGGGCCCTCTCCTACGAGCAGTACTTC.